A selection of T cell receptor beta chains follows, all from one sample in a study of shared clonotypes between healthy human individuals. Here immunoSEQ multiplex PCR was the method, and the copy in TCRdb shows in-frame clones only, minus some. The repertoire holds some 1 million clones, with about 76% as singletons. The sequenced sample consisted of memory CD4+ T cells sorted from blood. These receptors all stem from a man between 18 and 29 years old in good health. Each CDR3 is given with its conserved first and last residue. Rows give clone size only sometimes, using once, few, many, or a class for an expanded clone.

>TRBV5-1|NA|TRBJ2-7
CASAEGSSIYEQYF
>TRBV30|NA|TRBJ2-1
CAWSVYGGGDNEQFF
>TRBV12-1|few|TRBJ2-2
CASSCERGLAGSGELFF
>TRBV13|NA|TRBJ2-3
CASSHSGGPPSDTQYF
>TRBV28|NA|TRBJ1-5
CASSLRQFNQPQHF
>TRBV5-4|NA|TRBJ1-2
CASSLAGGKTYGYTF
>TRBV7-9|NA|TRBJ2-2
CASSSAVWEGTGELFF
>TRBV27|many|TRBJ2-1
CASSYRDPRGEQFF
>TRBV27|NA|TRBJ1-5
CASSLKVPGGISNQPQHF
>TRBV7-9|NA|TRBJ2-5
CASSPRGSETQYF
>TRBV27|NA|TRBJ1-1
CASSLSWQTEAFF
>TRBV2|NA|TRBJ2-1
CASSRTDNEQFF
>TRBV28|NA|TRBJ1-5
CASSPGGGNQPQHF
>TRBV6-1|NA|TRBJ2-1
CASSERTIRAVLRQFF
>TRBV28|NA|TRBJ2-7
CASSSPGQGNYEQYF
>TRBV9|NA|TRBJ1-3
CASSDSQAALSGNTIYF
>TRBV6-5|NA|TRBJ2-5
CASSYLSDPPRTQYF
>TRBV27|few|TRBJ2-5
CASSPGLVGQETQYF
>TRBV4-1|once|TRBJ2-2
CASSQEEGSGELFF
>TRBV7-2|NA|TRBJ2-7
CASSLVRGAGSYEQYF
>TRBV7-2|few|TRBJ1-5
CASSSDSGNQPQHF
>TRBV19|few|TRBJ1-6
CASRVDRGTSPLHF
>TRBV28|NA|TRBJ1-1
CASSPLGGAGTEAFF
>TRBV28|NA|TRBJ1-2
CASKGEAGLNYGYTF
>TRBV5-1|NA|TRBJ1-1
CASSAGTHSGTEAFF
>TRBV15|NA|TRBJ1-1
CATSRLGLWDTEAFF
>TRBV18|once|TRBJ2-1
CASSPPPSGGNEQFF
>TRBV12-5|NA|TRBJ1-1
CASGPGERTSGAFF
>TRBV30|NA|TRBJ2-7
CAWSGMGIVRGYEQYF
>TRBV6-6|NA|TRBJ1-5
CASSYEGVVNQPQHF
>TRBV6-1|NA|TRBJ2-2
CASSEVAGGNTGELFF
>TRBV25-1|NA|TRBJ1-4
CASSPDRVAVSEKLFF
>TRBV23-1|NA|TRBJ2-2
CASRWGKPNTGELFF
>TRBV6-1|NA|TRBJ2-3
CASKRDGGTDTQYF
>TRBV27|NA|TRBJ2-7
CASSLRGASYEQYF
>TRBV7-9|NA|TRBJ1-5
CASSSGGNQPQHF
>TRBV9|NA|TRBJ2-3
CASSVGRRTADTQYF
>TRBV29-1|NA|TRBJ2-3
CSVNRAGDTQYF
>TRBV30|few|TRBJ2-5
CAWSVGTMETQYF
>TRBV5-1|NA|TRBJ1-2
CASSLGVIALANYGYTF
>TRBV2|NA|TRBJ2-7
CASSGTRSSYEQYF
>TRBV6-5|once|TRBJ2-7
CASSFGRAYEQYF
>TRBV9|NA|TRBJ1-2
CASSVGADLYGYTF
>TRBV19|NA|TRBJ2-2
CASSMTGGVGELFF
>TRBV7-2|once|TRBJ2-3
CASSLFRTSGPGYF
>TRBV10-1|NA|TRBJ2-1
CASNRDRGDNEQFF
>TRBV5-1|NA|TRBJ2-1
CASRLKTSGSNEQFF
>TRBV28|NA|TRBJ2-1
CASGGQEAGGEQFF
>TRBV7-8|NA|TRBJ1-5
CASSLDGLGDQPQHF
>TRBV5-4|NA|TRBJ1-2
CASSLVGIGGYGYTF
>TRBV6-5|few|TRBJ2-7
CASRKTGGYEQYF
>TRBV28|NA|TRBJ1-2
CASSSDNTGYTF
>TRBV5-4|few|TRBJ1-2
CASSLERVYTF
>TRBV4-3|NA|TRBJ2-3
CASSLGLTDTQYF
>TRBV5-1|NA|TRBJ2-3
CASSQGRGTDTQYF
>TRBV30|NA|TRBJ2-3
CAWSQGERDTQYF
>TRBV6-5|NA|TRBJ2-1
CASSYSLQGGEQFF
>TRBV2|NA|TRBJ2-3
CASSEAGGQFTDTQYF